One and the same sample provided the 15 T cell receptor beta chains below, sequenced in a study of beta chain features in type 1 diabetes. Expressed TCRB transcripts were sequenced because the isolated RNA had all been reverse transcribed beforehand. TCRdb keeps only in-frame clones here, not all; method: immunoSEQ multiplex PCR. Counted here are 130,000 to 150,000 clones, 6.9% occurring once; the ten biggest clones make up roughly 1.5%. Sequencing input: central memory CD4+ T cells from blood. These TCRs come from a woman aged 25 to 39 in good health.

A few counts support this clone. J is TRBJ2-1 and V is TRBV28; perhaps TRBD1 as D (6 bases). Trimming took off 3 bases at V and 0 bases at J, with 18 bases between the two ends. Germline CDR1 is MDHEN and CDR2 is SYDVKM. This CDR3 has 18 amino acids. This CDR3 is CASSLPAQGSSSYNEQFF. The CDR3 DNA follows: TGTGCCAGCAGTTTGCCCGCTCAGGGGTCAAGCTCCTACAATGAGCAGTTCTTC. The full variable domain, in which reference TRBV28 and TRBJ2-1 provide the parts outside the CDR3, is DVKVTQSSRYLVKRTGEKVFLECVQDMDHENMFWYRQDPGLGLRLIYFSYDVKMKEKGDIPEGYSVSREKKERFSLILESASTNQTSMYLCASSLPAQGSSSYNEQFFGPGTRLTVL.

The CDR3 sequence is CASSFQQGAGTETQYF. CDR3 bases: TGCGCCAGCAGCTTTCAACAGGGGGCGGGGACGGAGACCCAGTACTTC. The gene calls are TRBV5-1 and TRBJ2-5; 9 bases match TRBD1. The V gene end was trimmed by 2 bases and the J gene end by 5 bases; junction bases not matched to a gene: 10. The CDR3 is 16 amino acids. CDR1 is SGHRS and CDR2 is YFSETQ in the germline V gene.

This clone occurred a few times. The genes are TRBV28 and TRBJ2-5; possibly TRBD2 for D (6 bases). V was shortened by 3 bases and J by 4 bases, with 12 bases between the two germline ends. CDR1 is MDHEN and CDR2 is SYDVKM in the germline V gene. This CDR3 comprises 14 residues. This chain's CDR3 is CASSLRDFRETQYF. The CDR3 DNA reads TGTGCCAGCAGTTTGAGGGACTTTAGAGAGACCCAGTACTTC.

CDR3 residues: CASTLGTGGSGYTF. CDR3 in DNA: TGTGCCAGCACCCTGGGGACAGGGGGCAGTGGCTACACCTTC. The chain has TRBV2 and TRBJ1-2; 12 nucleotides agree with TRBD1. The CDR3 totals 14 residues. Germline V gene sequence: CDR1 SNHLY, CDR2 FYNNEI. Unmatched junction bases numbered 7, after V lost 7 bases and J lost 7 bases. Combining the CDR3 with reference TRBV2 and TRBJ1-2 gives the whole variable domain EPEVTQTPSHQVTQMGQEVILRCVPISNHLYFYWYRQILGQKVEFLVSFYNNEISEKSEIFDDQFSVERPDGSNFTLKIRSTKLEDSAMYFCASTLGTGGSGYTFGSGTRLTVV.

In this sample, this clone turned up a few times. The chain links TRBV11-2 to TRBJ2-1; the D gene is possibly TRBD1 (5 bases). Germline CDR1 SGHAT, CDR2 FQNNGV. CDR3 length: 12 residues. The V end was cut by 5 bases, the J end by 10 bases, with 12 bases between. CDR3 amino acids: CASSPQGVEQFF. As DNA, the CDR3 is TGTGCCAGCAGCCCCCAGGGCGTCGAGCAGTTCTTC.

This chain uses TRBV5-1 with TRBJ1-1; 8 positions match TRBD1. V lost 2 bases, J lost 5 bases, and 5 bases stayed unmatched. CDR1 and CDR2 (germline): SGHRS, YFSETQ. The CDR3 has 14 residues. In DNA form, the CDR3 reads TGCGCCAGCAGCTTCGGGACAGGTACAACTGAAGCTTTCTTT. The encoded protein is CASSFGTGTTEAFF.

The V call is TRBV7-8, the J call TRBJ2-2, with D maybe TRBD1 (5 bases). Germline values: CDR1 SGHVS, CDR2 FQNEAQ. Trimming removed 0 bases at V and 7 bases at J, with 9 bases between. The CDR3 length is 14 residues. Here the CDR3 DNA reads TGTGCCAGCAGCTTAGCGGGGCCTATCGGGGAGCTGTTTTTT. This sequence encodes CASSLAGPIGELFF.

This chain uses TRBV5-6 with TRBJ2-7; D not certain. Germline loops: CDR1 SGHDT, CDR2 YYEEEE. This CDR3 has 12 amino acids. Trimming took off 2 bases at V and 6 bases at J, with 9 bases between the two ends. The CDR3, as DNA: TGTGCCAGCAGCTTTTCGGGTGGCGAGCAGTACTTC. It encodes CASSFSGGEQYF.

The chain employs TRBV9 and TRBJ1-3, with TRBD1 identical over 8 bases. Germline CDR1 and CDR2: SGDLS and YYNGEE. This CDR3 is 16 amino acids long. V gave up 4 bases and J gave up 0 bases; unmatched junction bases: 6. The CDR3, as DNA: TGTGCCAGCAGCCCGCGGACAGGGAGCTCTGGAAACACCATATATTTT. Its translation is CASSPRTGSSGNTIYF.

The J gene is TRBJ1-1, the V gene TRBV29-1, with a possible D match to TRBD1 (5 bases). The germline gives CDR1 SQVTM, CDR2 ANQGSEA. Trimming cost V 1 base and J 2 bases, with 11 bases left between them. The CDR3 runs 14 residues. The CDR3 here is CSVEATGINTEAFF. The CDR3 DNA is TGCAGCGTTGAAGCTACAGGAATTAACACTGAAGCTTTCTTT. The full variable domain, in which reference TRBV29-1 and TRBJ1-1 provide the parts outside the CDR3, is SAVISQKPSRDICQRGTSLTIQCQVDSQVTMMFWYRQQPGQSLTLIATANQGSEATYESGFVIDKFPISRPNLTFSTLTVSNMSPEDSSIYLCSVEATGINTEAFFGQGTRLTVV.

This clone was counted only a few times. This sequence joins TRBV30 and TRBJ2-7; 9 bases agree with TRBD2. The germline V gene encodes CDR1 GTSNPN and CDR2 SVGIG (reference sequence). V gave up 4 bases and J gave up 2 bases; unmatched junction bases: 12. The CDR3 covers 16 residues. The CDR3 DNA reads TGTGCCTGGACCCTACCGGGACTAGCAGATCCCTACGAGCAGTACTTC. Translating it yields CAWTLPGLADPYEQYF.

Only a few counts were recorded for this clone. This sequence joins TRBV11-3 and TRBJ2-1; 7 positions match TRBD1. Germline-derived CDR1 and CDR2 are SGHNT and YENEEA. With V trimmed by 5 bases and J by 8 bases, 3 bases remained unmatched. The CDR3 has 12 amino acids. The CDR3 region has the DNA TGTGCCAGCAGCCGACAGGGCTATGAGCAGTTCTTC. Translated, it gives CASSRQGYEQFF.

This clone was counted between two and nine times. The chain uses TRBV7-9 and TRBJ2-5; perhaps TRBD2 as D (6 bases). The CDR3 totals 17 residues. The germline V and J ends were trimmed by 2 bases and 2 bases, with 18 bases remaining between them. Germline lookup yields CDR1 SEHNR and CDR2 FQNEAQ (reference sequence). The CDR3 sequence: CASSLRGTGARQETQYF. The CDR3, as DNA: TGTGCCAGCAGCTTACGGGGGACGGGAGCTAGGCAAGAGACCCAGTACTTC.

DNA of the CDR3: TGTGCCAGCAGCTTTTGGGAGAGCTCCTACGAGCAGTACTTC. Translated, it gives CASSFWESSYEQYF. V usage is TRBV11-2 and J usage is TRBJ2-7, with D possibly matching TRBD2 (5 bases). This CDR3 region has 14 residues. V lost 3 bases and J 0 bases, leaving 9 bases between the germline ends. Per the germline V gene, CDR1 is SGHAT and CDR2 is FQNNGV.

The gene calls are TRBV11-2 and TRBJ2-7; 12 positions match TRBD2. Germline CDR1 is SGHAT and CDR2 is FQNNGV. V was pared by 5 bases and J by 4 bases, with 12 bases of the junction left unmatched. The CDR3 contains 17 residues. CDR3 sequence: CASSLRKTSGRAYEQYF. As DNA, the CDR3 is TGTGCCAGCAGCCTACGAAAGACTAGCGGGAGAGCGTACGAGCAGTACTTC.